This T cell receptor beta chain originates from a study of beta chain features in type 1 diabetes. On the study more broadly: The patient and healthy donor groups were comparable for age, gender and cell yields.

This clone showed up just a few times. What it recognizes is unknown. Deletions cut 0 bases from V and 9 bases from J, with 9 bases between. This CDR3 has 13 amino acids. Germline V gene data show CDR1 as SGHDN and CDR2 as FVKESK. All of the isolated RNA was reverse transcribed, so expressed TCRB transcripts were sequenced. The protocol was immunoSEQ multiplex PCR, while the TCRdb copy is restricted to in-frame clones and leaves out a portion. The sample lists 400,000 or so clones; roughly 12% were seen once. Broader study findings: For Type 1 diabetes patients, all four CD4+ subsets carried TCRB CDR3s that were moderately but significantly shorter. The naive, central memory and Treg TCRB repertoires showed an apparent similarity that was greater among patients than among healthy donors.

Sequenced: naive CD4+ T cells from blood. V and J are TRBV14 and TRBJ1-5; D may be TRBD1 (5 bases). The TCR comes from a woman younger than 35 with type 1 diabetes. The CDR3 bases are TGTGCCAGCAGCCAAGATTGGGGGGGGCCCCAGCATTTT. This encodes CASSQDWGGPQHF.